This record covers a single TCR beta chain. Its target is unknown. The PCR used 60 Vbeta and 13 Jbeta primers. Generated by immunoSEQ multiplex PCR, the TCRdb table keeps only in-frame clones and is missing some. The data show approximately 140,000 clones, with nearly 80% seen just once and 4.5% to 6% held by the top ten. This entry belongs to a study of cytomegalovirus exposure and HLA in healthy donors. Study-level background: In terms of ancestry, the Caucasian-associated cluster contained around 79% of the approximately 400 genotyped donors.

There are 15 residues in the CDR3. V shed 2 bases and J shed 4 bases, with 13 bases lying between them. CDR1 SNHLY and CDR2 FYNNEI come from the germline V gene. Study findings and constraints: The study designated 150 or so TCR beta chains cytomegalovirus-associated.

V usage is TRBV2 and J usage is TRBJ2-3; D perhaps matches TRBD1 (5 bases). This TCR derives from a male donor in good health and CMV-seronegative. Sequenced input: PBMCs. In DNA, the CDR3 is TGTGCCAGCAGTGAAATACAGGTTTCGGCAGATACGCAGTATTTT. This sequence encodes CASSEIQVSADTQYF.